The entry that follows covers one TCR beta chain sequence. The antigen is unknown. The data were obtained in a study of long-term antiretroviral therapy in people with HIV. Study outcomes and limitations: Dating from about 2003 to 2018, the blood was possibly obtained under older ART regimens. Participants lacked recorded data on ART adherence, viral resistance or therapy changes.

immunoSEQ v3.0 was run at survey level. Sequencing was performed with immunoSEQ multiplex PCR; in TCRdb, only in-frame clones are kept and a portion is missing. This sample yields around 21,000 clones, of which 88% are seen a single time; roughly 3.6% belongs to the top ten. Germline values: CDR1 KGHSH, CDR2 LQKENI. The CDR3 runs 17 residues. Trimming removed 5 bases from V and 2 bases from J; junction bases left unmatched: 2. Sequenced material: unsorted PBMCs, taken 2.3 years after starting antiretroviral therapy. This TCR was recovered from a man in his sixties with HIV. The chain combines TRBV18 with TRBJ2-6, with 14 positions matching TRBD2. The chain's CDR3 is CASSAGLAGAGANVLTF. The CDR3 DNA sequence: TGTGCCAGCTCAGCGGGACTAGCGGGAGCTGGGGCCAACGTCCTGACTTTC.